The rows below give T cell receptor beta chains drawn from one sample of a study of T cell repertoires in cytomegalovirus infection. TCRdb ran MiXCR on the reads and lists one entry per CDR3 protein. The sample comprises around 490,000 distinct CDR3 sequences, more than 25% of which are singletons, and roughly 13% rests with the top ten. Sample: PBMCs. All receptors come from a human donor in good health (CMV status not recorded). Some clones in this sample may be carry-over from other donors' samples. The CDR3 runs from the conserved cysteine through the conserved F or W. A D gene is named only where the DNA matches it firmly. Some rows mark clone size as missing; the rest say once, few, many or name a class of expanded clone.

j_call d_call clone_size v_call cdr3_aa cdr3_nt
TRBJ2-7 TRBD2 few TRBV7-2 CASSWTSGSAYEQYF TGTGCCAGCAGTTGGACTAGCGGGAGCGCCTACGAGCAGTACTTC
TRBJ2-1 TRBD2 many TRBV7-2 CASSSLAGVGVEQFF TGTGCCAGCAGCTCACTAGCGGGAGTGGGAGTTGAGCAGTTCTTC
TRBJ2-2 - many TRBV7-2 CASSGQNTGELFF TGTGCCAGCTCGGGACAGAACACCGGGGAGCTGTTTTTT
TRBJ2-2 - few TRBV6-6 CASSLFGTPATGELFF TGTGCCAGCAGCCTTTTCGGGACCCCCGCCACCGGGGAGCTGTTTTTT
TRBJ1-1 - few TRBV6-5 CASSYSAPGENTEAFF TGTGCCAGCAGTTACTCCGCCCCGGGGGAGAACACTGAAGCTTTCTTT
TRBJ1-5 TRBD1 once TRBV30 CAWSVSGTGHQPQHF TGTGCCTGGAGTGTTTCCGGGACAGGGCATCAGCCCCAGCATTTT
TRBJ1-2 TRBD1 few TRBV6-6 CASSLSPGQGASGYTF TGTGCCAGCAGCCTCAGCCCGGGACAGGGAGCAAGTGGCTACACCTTC
TRBJ2-1 TRBD2 many TRBV7-9 CASSLSGSGRSNEQFF TGTGCCAGCAGTTTGAGTGGGAGCGGGAGGAGCAATGAGCAGTTCTTC
TRBJ1-5 - - TRBV6-5 CASSRMGDQPQHF TGTGCCAGCAGCCGAATGGGAGACCAGCCCCAGCATTTT
TRBJ1-1 - few TRBV11-3 CASSSYREGAEAFF TGTGCCAGCAGCTCATACAGGGAGGGGGCTGAAGCTTTCTTT